Below, 3 T cell receptor beta chains from the same sample are listed, as sequenced in a study of blood T cell repertoires in COVID-19 (dated by TCRdb to 2019 to 2021). The library came from the immunoSEQ multiplex PCR assay. TCRdb's version of the immuneACCESS table is confined to in-frame rearrangements and falls short of the full clone set. An unresolved V gene accounts for under half of the shortfall where checked; the remainder is of unknown origin. Across this sample there are tens of thousands of clones, with 79% seen only once. The ten largest clones capture around 32% of the sample. Sequenced: peripheral blood. The receptors originated from a human donor in a cohort sampled during active COVID-19.

There are a few counts of this clone. This chain connects TRBV10-3 to TRBJ2-1; the match to TRBD2 covers 8 bases. The V and J ends lost 2 bases and 3 bases, in that order; junction bases with no gene match: 6. The CDR3 length is 16 residues. Germline CDR1 is ENHRY and CDR2 is SYGVKD. CDR3 region: CAISESLAGFYNEQFF. The CDR3 DNA reads as TGTGCCATCAGTGAGAGTTTAGCGGGATTCTACAATGAGCAGTTCTTC.

This clone showed up just a few times. V is TRBV5-6 and J is TRBJ2-7; TRBD2 aligns across 10 bases. The CDR3 loop spans 13 amino acids. Per germline, CDR1 SGHDT and CDR2 YYEEEE. The V segment lost 3 bases and the J segment 4 bases; nucleotides outside the gene matches: 1. CDR3 bases: TGTGCCAGCAGCTGGGGACTAGCGTACGAGCAGTACTTC. Amino acids: CASSWGLAYEQYF.

The rearrangement uses TRBV18 and TRBJ1-1; perhaps TRBD1 as D (6 bases). The V end was cut by 1 base, the J end by 8 bases, with 11 bases between. Per the germline V gene, CDR1 is KGHSH and CDR2 is LQKENI. The CDR3 has 13 residues. The CDR3 DNA reads as TGTGCCAGCTCACCACGACAGGAAAAAGAAGCTTTCTTT. The encoded protein is CASSPRQEKEAFF.